This T cell receptor beta chain derives from a study of cytomegalovirus exposure and HLA in healthy donors. Study observations and caveats: Certain sequence variants were highly shared and formed a cluster, and this cluster was likely a sequencing artifact.

With regard to this clone: Its specificity is unknown.

Unrecorded immune exposure was likely among donors, who were nominally healthy when sampled. 60 Vbeta and 13 Jbeta primers were used in PCR. TCRdb's copy holds only in-frame clones and misses some; the assay was immunoSEQ multiplex PCR. The repertoire includes 100,000 to 120,000 clones, over 60% of them detected once, and around 15% sits in the top ten. V shed 5 bases and J shed 8 bases, with 7 bases lying between them. CDR3 size: 12 residues. Looked up from germline, CDR1 is LNHDA and CDR2 is SQIVND (reference sequence). J is TRBJ1-6 and V is TRBV19; D not certain. The sequence was collected from a man aged 30 to 45 in good health and CMV-seropositive. Sequenced material: PBMCs. The CDR3 sequence is CASSLTDSPLHF. CDR3 nucleotide sequence: TGTGCCAGTAGTTTAACAGATTCACCCCTCCACTTT. Combining the CDR3 with reference TRBV19 and TRBJ1-6 gives the whole variable domain DGGITQSPKYLFRKEGQNVTLSCEQNLNHDAMYWYRQDPGQGLRLIYYSQIVNDFQKGDIAEGYSVSREKKESFPLTVTSAQKNPTAFYLCASSLTDSPLHFGNGTRLTVT.